These 23 T cell receptor beta chains share one sample of origin, sequenced in a study of T cells in Graves' hyperthyroidism and ophthalmopathy. The source material, RNA transcripts, was used to amplify TCR beta CDR3 regions. The study used the HTBI primer set for a first-round RT-PCR of the TCR CDR3. TCRdb ran MiXCR on the multiplex PCR reads and lists one entry per CDR3 protein. This sample yields 300,000 to 450,000 distinct CDR3 sequences, of which roughly 12% are seen a single time; 20% to 25% belongs to the top ten. Sequenced material: blood. The receptors originated from a man younger than 40 with Graves' hyperthyroidism that later progressed to Graves' ophthalmopathy.

There are many counts of this clonotype. The V call is TRBV12-3 or TRBV12-4, the J call TRBJ1-5; D unclear. CDR3 length equals 14 residues. V was clipped by 2 bases and J by 3 bases, with 8 bases between them. CDR3 protein: CASSLPGFNQPQHF. In nucleotides, the CDR3 is TGTGCCAGCAGTTTACCCGGGTTCAATCAGCCCCAGCATTTT.

This clonotype turned up a few times. The J gene is TRBJ2-7, the V gene TRBV7-2; D tentatively fits TRBD1 or TRBD2 (5 bases each). Germline loops: CDR1 SGHTA, CDR2 FQGNSA. The CDR3 is 13 residues long. Trimming pared 5 bases from V and 6 bases from J, leaving 14 bases between. CDR3 region: CASSGRDLTEQYF. For the CDR3, the DNA is TGTGCCAGCAGCGGCCGGGACCTTACCGAGCAGTACTTC.

The sample holds a few counts of this clonotype. The chain couples TRBV7-6 to TRBJ2-3, with a weak D call TRBD1 (6 bases). V gave up 1 base and J gave up 4 bases, with 12 bases separating them. The CDR3 consists of 15 residues. Germline assignment: CDR1 SGHVS and CDR2 FNYEAQ. The CDR3 is CASSLDRARADTQYF. The CDR3 DNA reads TGTGCCAGCAGCTTAGACAGGGCACGGGCAGATACGCAGTATTTT.

This rearrangement joins TRBV2 to TRBJ1-5, with 10 bases lining up with TRBD1. Trimming cost V 5 bases and J 2 bases; bases outside gene matches: 9. CDR1 SNHLY and CDR2 FYNNEI come from the germline V gene. This CDR3 has 17 residues. The CDR3 reads CASSSDRGFYGNQPQHF. The CDR3 DNA is TGTGCCAGCAGTTCGGACAGGGGGTTTTACGGCAATCAGCCCCAGCATTTT.

The chain recombines TRBV6-2 or TRBV6-3 with TRBJ1-1, with TRBD1 as a possible D gene (5 bases). Trimming removed 4 bases at V and 1 base at J, with 10 bases between. There are 14 residues in the CDR3. Germline assignment: CDR1 MNHEY and CDR2 SVGEGT. The DNA of the CDR3 is TGTGCCAGCAGTTTCGGGACTTCGAACACTGAAGCTTTCTTT. It translates to CASSFGTSNTEAFF.

The chain carries TRBV6-1 and TRBJ1-5, with a possible D match to TRBD1 (5 bases). Germline V CDR1 and CDR2: MNHNS, SASEGT. V lost 6 bases, J lost 9 bases, and 18 bases lay in between. The CDR3 sequence is 14 residues long. The CDR3 DNA sequence: TGTGCCAGCAGCCGCCGGGGGGGTGGGGCGCCCCAGCATTTT. Its protein is CASSRRGGGAPQHF.

This clonotype was detected many times. This chain joins TRBV27 and TRBJ2-7; D possibly corresponds to TRBD2 (5 bases). Germline V gene lookup returns CDR1 MNHEY and CDR2 SMNVEV (reference sequence). V was cut by 4 bases and J by 1 base, with 14 bases left in between. The CDR3 length is 15 residues. The CDR3 bases are TGTGCCAGCAGTTCTCTGACCGGGGTTTCCTACGAGCAGTACTTC. This codes for CASSSLTGVSYEQYF.

This clonotype was recorded many times. The rearrangement uses TRBV30 and TRBJ1-5; D is uncertain. V shed 4 bases and J shed 1 base, with 8 bases lying between them. Germline V gives CDR1 GTSNPN, CDR2 SVGIG (reference sequence). The CDR3 has 13 residues. The CDR3 loop is CAWTKGSNQPQHF. CDR3 bases: TGTGCCTGGACTAAGGGCAGCAATCAGCCCCAGCATTTT.

This clonotype was seen a handful of times. The chain joins TRBV12-3 or TRBV12-4 to TRBJ1-2; TRBD1 aligns across 7 bases. With V trimmed by 5 bases and J by 5 bases, 5 bases remained unmatched. The CDR3 sequence is 13 residues long. Here the CDR3 reads CASSKTGLYGYTF. Here the CDR3 DNA reads TGTGCCAGCAGTAAGACAGGGTTATATGGCTACACCTTC.

There are a few counts of this clonotype. A much larger clone differs from this one at a single base, so this may be a read error. V is TRBV11-3 and J is TRBJ1-1, with D possibly TRBD1 on 5 matching bases. The ends were cut back, 5 bases at V and 4 bases at J, with 14 bases in the middle. Germline V gene sequence: CDR1 SGHNT, CDR2 YENEEA. The CDR3 length is 14 residues. In DNA, the CDR3 is TGTGCCAGCAGCCGCAGGGCTTGGGTCACTGAAGCTTTCTTT. It yields the protein CASSRRAWVTEAFF. The full variable domain, rest sourced from reference TRBV11-3 and TRBJ1-1, is EAGVVQSPRYKIIEKKQPVAFWCNPISGHNTLYWYLQNLGQGPELLIRYENEEAVDDSQLPKDRFSAERLKGVDSTLKIQPAELGDSAVYLCASSRRAWVTEAFFGQGTRLTVV.

V usage is TRBV12-3 or TRBV12-4 and J usage is TRBJ2-1; TRBD2 matches at 13 bases. V gave up 7 bases and J gave up 0 bases; unmatched junction bases: 6. The CDR3 loop spans 17 amino acids. This chain's CDR3 is CASTGLAGVRSYNEQFF. In nucleotides, the CDR3 is TGTGCCAGCACCGGACTAGCGGGGGTGCGCTCCTACAATGAGCAGTTCTTC.

This clonotype was seen many times. The rearrangement joins TRBV6-1 to TRBJ1-2; D is possibly TRBD1 (5 bases). Germline-derived CDR1 and CDR2 are MNHNS and SASEGT. Trimming left V 4 bases short and J 5 bases short, with 11 bases between. The CDR3 has 13 amino acids. CDR3 sequence: CASSVQESYGYTF. The DNA of the CDR3 is TGTGCCAGCAGTGTACAGGAGTCTTATGGCTACACCTTC.

The table lists this clonotype with a few counts. V usage is TRBV13 and J usage is TRBJ2-3, with 7 bases that match TRBD2. The CDR3 length is 19 residues. The germline V gene has CDR1 PRHDT and CDR2 FYEKMQ (reference sequence). The trim removed 1 base at V and 1 base at J, leaving 14 bases unmatched. The CDR3 is CASSLVRLAVGSRTDTQYF. CDR3 coding DNA: TGTGCCAGCAGCTTAGTTCGGCTAGCGGTGGGGTCCCGCACAGATACGCAGTATTTT. Full variable domain (rest looked up from reference TRBV13 and TRBJ2-3): AAGVIQSPRHLIKEKRETATLKCYPIPRHDTVYWYQQGPGQDPQFLISFYEKMQSDKGSIPDRFSAQQFSDYHSELNMSSLELGDSALYFCASSLVRLAVGSRTDTQYFGPGTRLTVL.

The chain joins TRBV29-1 to TRBJ2-7; 9 bases match TRBD2. CDR1 is SQVTM and CDR2 is ANQGSEA in the germline V gene. The CDR3 runs to 13 residues. J lost 5 bases, V lost 7 bases, and 9 bases had no gene match. CDR3 residues: CSARPGLAHEQYF. CDR3 in DNA: TGCAGCGCCCGACCGGGACTAGCCCACGAGCAGTACTTC.

This sequence joins TRBV7-6 and TRBJ2-7, with a weak D call TRBD2 (5 bases). V was trimmed by 1 base and J by 5 bases, leaving 12 bases between them. Germline CDR1 reads SGHVS; CDR2 reads FNYEAQ. The CDR3 contains 14 residues. CDR3: CASSLGVRGNEQYF. CDR3 in DNA: TGTGCCAGCAGCTTAGGGGTAAGAGGGAACGAGCAGTACTTC.

There are many counts of this clonotype. In DNA, the CDR3 is TGTGCCAGCAGCGACCAGTTGGCCAAAAACATTCAGTACTTC. Protein product: CASSDQLAKNIQYF. The chain has TRBV7-9 and TRBJ2-4; D remains unclear. V shed 5 bases and J shed 1 base, with 9 bases lying between them. This CDR3 is built from 14 residues. Germline-derived CDR1 and CDR2 are SEHNR and FQNEAQ (reference sequence).

This clonotype has a count of ten or more. The chain recombines TRBV28 with TRBJ1-5, with 10 positions matching TRBD1. Germline V gene lookup returns CDR1 MDHEN and CDR2 SYDVKM. The CDR3 covers 14 residues. V lost 6 bases, J lost 6 bases, and 5 bases stayed unmatched. The CDR3 DNA follows: TGTGCCAGCAGCTCGGGACAGGGGACTCAGCCCCAGCATTTT. Its protein product is CASSSGQGTQPQHF.

This clonotype was seen more than once but under ten times. This sequence joins TRBV18 and TRBJ2-2; D possibly matches TRBD1 or TRBD2 (5 bases each). The CDR3 length is 15 residues. V was pared by 5 bases and J by 0 bases, with 10 bases between. The V gene's germline CDR1 is KGHSH and CDR2 LQKENI. The CDR3: CASSGTGTNTGELFF. In DNA form, the CDR3 reads TGTGCCAGCTCAGGGACGGGGACGAACACCGGGGAGCTGTTTTTT.

This clonotype was recorded many times. The V call is TRBV2, the J call TRBJ2-3; 8 nucleotides agree with TRBD1. The V and J ends lost 7 bases and 0 bases, in that order; junction bases with no gene match: 6. Germline V gene sequence: CDR1 SNHLY, CDR2 FYNNEI. The CDR3 loop spans 15 amino acids. The CDR3 DNA is TGTGCCAGCACCCGACAGGGGTTCAGCACAGATACGCAGTATTTT. Translating gives CASTRQGFSTDTQYF.

A few counts support this clonotype. This rearrangement joins TRBV20-1 to TRBJ1-2; D is undetermined. The CDR3 loop spans 13 amino acids. The V gene lost 0 bases and the J gene lost 3 bases, with 8 bases spanning the gap. CDR1 is DFQATT, CDR2 SNEGSKA, per germline (reference sequence). CDR3: CSARDPVHYGYTF. In DNA, the CDR3 is TGCAGTGCTAGAGATCCAGTGCACTATGGCTACACCTTC.

Only a few counts were recorded for this clonotype. CDR3 sequence: CASSPGEFTDTQYF. The DNA for the CDR3 is TGTGCCAGCAGTCCCGGGGAGTTCACAGATACGCAGTATTTT. The chain is built from TRBV12-3 or TRBV12-4 and TRBJ2-3; possible D gene TRBD2, 5 bases. V shed 5 bases and J shed 2 bases, with 11 bases lying between them. The CDR3 consists of 14 residues.

This clonotype was recorded a few times. The chain carries TRBV24-1 and TRBJ2-4; TRBD2 aligns across 8 bases. V lost 6 bases, J lost 8 bases, and 5 bases stayed unmatched. This CDR3 has 13 amino acids. CDR1 is KGHDR and CDR2 is SFDVKD in the germline V gene. For the CDR3, the DNA is TGTGCCACCAGTCGGGGGGGCACGGACATTCAGTACTTC. Translated, it gives CATSRGGTDIQYF.

This clonotype came up a few times. The J gene is TRBJ1-5, the V gene TRBV11-2; TRBD1 is a possible D gene (5 bases). Trimming shortened V by 3 bases and J by 0 bases, and 9 bases separated the two germline ends. Germline assignment: CDR1 SGHAT and CDR2 FQNNGV. The CDR3 extends over 15 amino acids. The CDR3 DNA reads as TGTGCCAGCAGCTTCGGGGCACTTAGCAATCAGCCCCAGCATTTT. Translated: CASSFGALSNQPQHF.